This TCR beta chain was obtained from a study of T cells in Graves' hyperthyroidism and ophthalmopathy. Germline V lookup: CDR1 MDHEN, CDR2 SYDVKM. The V segment lost 5 bases and the J segment 0 bases; nucleotides outside the gene matches: 9. The CDR3 is 16 amino acids. TCR beta CDR3 region amplification was performed from RNA transcripts. First-round RT-PCR of the TCR CDR3 relied on the HTBI primer set. One entry per CDR3 protein results from TCRdb running MiXCR on the multiplex PCR reads. This sample has some 770,000 distinct CDR3 sequences, with less than 20% found just once. No progression to ophthalmopathy during 18 months of follow-up defined stable disease. This clonotype was seen only a few times.

The receptor was isolated from a man between 18 and 35 years old with Graves' hyperthyroidism. Sequencing was carried out using blood. The rearrangement joins TRBV28 to TRBJ2-5, with 7 bases fitting TRBD1. As DNA, the CDR3 is TGTGCCAGCAGTCCACAGGGGAGTGGGTACCAAGAGACCCAGTACTTC. Protein product: CASSPQGSGYQETQYF.